Listed here are 8 T cell receptor beta chains from one sample, sequenced in a study of blood T cell repertoires in COVID-19. Generated by immunoSEQ multiplex PCR, the TCRdb table keeps only in-frame clones and is missing some. The table lists 68,000 or so clones, more than 70% of them singletons. What was sequenced was peripheral blood. Every receptor here comes from a man aged 65-85 years with active or convalescent COVID-19.

The chain is built from TRBV27 and TRBJ2-3; D unclear. CDR1 is MNHEY, CDR2 SMNVEV, per germline (reference sequence). Trimming shortened V by 3 bases and J by 6 bases, and 13 bases separated the two germline ends. The CDR3 totals 14 residues. CDR3 DNA: TGTGCCAGCAGTTTCCGAGAGGTCTTCGATACGCAGTATTTT. It codes for CASSFREVFDTQYF.

The chain couples TRBV29-1 to TRBJ2-7, with D possibly matching TRBD1 (6 bases). V dropped 8 bases and J dropped 6 bases, with 17 bases sitting between them. CDR3 length equals 12 residues. Germline V gives CDR1 SQVTM, CDR2 ANQGSEA. The CDR3 region is CSTTDAGAEQYF. CDR3 DNA: TGCAGCACCACCGACGCAGGGGCCGAGCAGTACTTC.

The gene calls are TRBV11-3 and TRBJ2-5; the match to TRBD2 covers 7 bases. The germline CDR1 and CDR2 sequences are SGHNT and YENEEA. The length of the CDR3 is 18 residues. Germline trimming cut 1 base from V and 1 base from J; bases unmatched to any gene: 12. The CDR3 region has the DNA TGTGCCAGCAGCTTAGTGGGCGGGAGCTTGGTCGTCCAAGAGACCCAGTACTTC. The encoded protein is CASSLVGGSLVVQETQYF.

The chain combines TRBV5-4 with TRBJ1-2; D unresolved. The germline gives CDR1 SGHNT, CDR2 YYREEE (reference sequence). This CDR3 has 15 residues. V was clipped by 2 bases and J by 2 bases, with 13 bases between them. The CDR3 spells CASSFGQRTNYGYTF. CDR3 DNA: TGTGCCAGCAGCTTTGGGCAGAGAACGAACTATGGCTACACCTTC.

The chain links TRBV19 to TRBJ2-2, with 12 nucleotides matching TRBD1. The germline V gene has CDR1 LNHDA and CDR2 SQIVND (reference sequence). The CDR3 length is 18 residues. J was trimmed by 4 bases and V by 4 bases; bases with no gene match: 10. This chain's CDR3 is CASSTAGTGGWGTGELFF. CDR3 sequence (DNA): TGTGCCAGTAGTACCGCCGGGACAGGGGGCTGGGGCACCGGGGAGCTGTTTTTT.

This chain links TRBV24-1 with TRBJ2-5; D gene ambiguous. This CDR3 is built from 14 residues. Trimming stripped 4 bases from V and 2 bases from J, with 10 bases between. Germline V CDR1 and CDR2: KGHDR, SFDVKD. CDR3 bases: TGTGCCACCAGTGACCCAACTACGCAAGAGACCCAGTACTTC. Its protein is CATSDPTTQETQYF.

This sequence joins TRBV5-1 and TRBJ2-1; TRBD2 agrees at 11 bases. This CDR3 is 16 amino acids long. V gave up 0 bases and J gave up 4 bases; unmatched junction bases: 3. Germline V gene sequence: CDR1 SGHRS, CDR2 YFSETQ. This CDR3 is CASSLEIAGGYNEQFF. CDR3 nucleotide sequence: TGCGCCAGCAGCTTGGAGATAGCGGGAGGGTACAATGAGCAGTTCTTC.

The rearrangement links TRBV24-1 to TRBJ1-1; the match to TRBD1 covers 7 bases. This CDR3 comprises 14 residues. The V and J ends lost 7 bases and 3 bases, in that order; junction bases with no gene match: 7. Germline V gene sequence: CDR1 KGHDR, CDR2 SFDVKD. The CDR3: CATSKRGGHTEAFF. The CDR3 nucleotides read TGTGCCACCAGCAAAAGAGGGGGCCACACTGAAGCTTTCTTT.